The 20 T cell receptor beta chains reported below all come from one sample, sequenced in a study of T cell responses to AZD1222 COVID-19 vaccine. Some clones are missing from TCRdb's copy, which holds only in-frame ones; the method was immunoSEQ multiplex PCR. Seen here are roughly 150,000 clones, more than 85% observed once, and the top ten hold about 2.5%. The sequenced sample was peripheral blood, obtained on day 0 of AZD1222 vaccination. The receptors shown here come from an adult in good health.

The rearrangement uses TRBV11-2 and TRBJ1-6, with D unclear. The ends were cut back, 1 base at V and 2 bases at J, with 9 bases in the middle. Germline CDR1 and CDR2: SGHAT and FQNNGV. This CDR3 is built from 16 residues. CDR3 in amino acids: CASSLASTAYNSPLHF. For the CDR3, the DNA is TGTGCCAGCAGCTTAGCCAGTACGGCCTATAATTCACCCCTCCACTTT.

CDR3 sequence: CASSSWGANTEAFF. CDR3 in DNA: TGTGCCAGCAGTTCCTGGGGGGCGAACACTGAAGCTTTCTTT. This chain connects TRBV6-6 to TRBJ1-1, with a tentative D call TRBD1 (6 bases). Trimming removed 4 bases at V and 1 base at J, with 10 bases between. CDR1 and CDR2 from the germline V gene are MNHNY and SVGAGI (reference sequence). The CDR3 length is 14 residues.

The chain combines TRBV19 with TRBJ2-7, with D hard to call. The CDR3 consists of 18 residues. V was pared by 3 bases and J by 2 bases, with 23 bases between. Germline V gives CDR1 LNHDA, CDR2 SQIVND (reference sequence). The DNA of the CDR3 is TGTGCCAGTAGTATTGCTCAGAACCCGGCCCGACAAACCTACGAGCAGTACTTC. The encoded protein is CASSIAQNPARQTYEQYF.

The V call is TRBV28, the J call TRBJ2-2, with no clear D. Germline CDR1 is MDHEN and CDR2 is SYDVKM. Trimming removed 2 bases from V and 3 bases from J, with 7 bases in between. The CDR3 runs 14 residues. This CDR3 reads CASSLEQDTGELFF. For the CDR3, the DNA is TGTGCCAGCAGTTTAGAGCAAGACACCGGGGAGCTGTTTTTT.

This chain joins TRBV27 and TRBJ1-2, with TRBD1 matching 7 bases. The CDR3 consists of 13 residues. J gave up 6 bases and V 6 bases, and 7 bases lay outside the gene matches. Germline CDR1 reads MNHEY; CDR2 reads SMNVEV (reference sequence). CDR3 protein: CASSIRGMDGYTF. CDR3 DNA: TGTGCCAGCAGCATCAGGGGGATGGATGGCTACACCTTC.

This chain links TRBV7-2 with TRBJ1-6; D possibly corresponds to TRBD1 (6 bases). Between the trimmed V and J ends, which lost 1 base and 10 bases, there was a span of 11 bases. Per germline, CDR1 SGHTA and CDR2 FQGNSA. This CDR3 is built from 14 residues. CDR3 region: CASSLGQGRSPLHF. CDR3 DNA sequence: TGTGCCAGCAGCTTAGGTCAGGGGAGGTCACCCCTCCACTTT.

The table lists this clone with a count of one. The rearrangement uses TRBV11-1 and TRBJ1-2; a weak D match, TRBD1 (6 bases). Germline V gene sequence: CDR1 SGHAT, CDR2 FQDESV (reference sequence). This CDR3 is built from 14 residues. Trimming shortened V by 5 bases and J by 6 bases, and 16 bases separated the two germline ends. The CDR3 spells CASSPRGAMDGYTF. The CDR3 bases are TGTGCCAGCAGCCCGAGGGGGGCGATGGATGGCTACACCTTC. The whole variable domain, remainder taken from reference TRBV11-1 and TRBJ1-2, is EAEVAQSPRYKITEKSQAVAFWCDPISGHATLYWYRQILGQGPELLVQFQDESVVDDSQLPKDRFSAERLKGVDSTLKIQPAELGDSAMYLCASSPRGAMDGYTFGSGTRLTVV.

The chain employs TRBV6-4 and TRBJ1-2; tentative D call: TRBD1 (6 bases). The V end was cut by 7 bases, the J end by 2 bases, with 14 bases between. CDR3 size: 14 residues. CDR1 MRHNA and CDR2 SNTAGT come from the germline V gene. CDR3 residues: CASTPGGQNYGYTF. Here the CDR3 DNA reads TGTGCCAGCACCCCGGGGGGGCAGAACTATGGCTACACCTTC.

This rearrangement joins TRBV2 to TRBJ1-2; weak D call: TRBD1 (6 bases). Germline assignment: CDR1 SNHLY and CDR2 FYNNEI. The CDR3 is 12 residues long. V lost 7 bases, J lost 5 bases, and 11 bases lay in between. The chain's CDR3 is CASTQGTYGYTF. The CDR3 DNA reads as TGTGCCAGCACACAGGGAACTTATGGCTACACCTTC.

The chain joins TRBV11-2 to TRBJ2-3; TRBD2 matches 7 bases. Germline lookup yields CDR1 SGHAT and CDR2 FQNNGV. The junction had 16 bases not matched to a gene; V was cut back by 5 bases and J by 8 bases. The CDR3 runs to 16 residues. The CDR3 region has the DNA TGTGCCAGCAGCCAGCAAGGCGGACTAGAGGGAGCTACGCAGTATTTT. It specifies CASSQQGGLEGATQYF.

The chain has TRBV11-3 and TRBJ1-1; TRBD1 might be the D (6 bases). CDR1 is SGHNT and CDR2 is YENEEA in the germline V gene. V was cut by 1 base and J by 3 bases, with 6 bases left in between. The CDR3 is 13 amino acids. The CDR3 DNA sequence: TGTGCCAGCAGCTTAGGGACAGACACTGAAGCTTTCTTT. Protein: CASSLGTDTEAFF. The variable domain in full, completed from reference TRBV11-3 and TRBJ1-1, reads EAGVVQSPRYKIIEKKQPVAFWCNPISGHNTLYWYLQNLGQGPELLIRYENEEAVDDSQLPKDRFSAERLKGVDSTLKIQPAELGDSAVYLCASSLGTDTEAFFGQGTRLTVV.

The chain has TRBV5-6 and TRBJ1-5; no clear D gene. Trimming stripped 3 bases from V and 4 bases from J, with 11 bases between. The CDR3 loop spans 14 amino acids. The germline gives CDR1 SGHDT, CDR2 YYEEEE. The CDR3 DNA reads TGTGCCAGCAGCTCAACACCTAAGAATCAGCCCCAGCATTTT. Its translation: CASSSTPKNQPQHF.

This rearrangement joins TRBV7-8 to TRBJ2-1; possible D gene TRBD2, 6 bases. The CDR3 spans 17 residues. V was pared by 2 bases and J by 4 bases, with 18 bases between. Germline lookup yields CDR1 SGHVS and CDR2 FQNEAQ. CDR3 sequence: CASSLMPRLGLYNEQFF. CDR3 DNA sequence: TGTGCCAGCAGCTTAATGCCCCGACTAGGCCTATACAATGAGCAGTTCTTC.

The chain uses TRBV7-9 and TRBJ2-2, with D perhaps given as TRBD1 or TRBD2 (5 bases each). Per germline, CDR1 SEHNR and CDR2 FQNEAQ (reference sequence). V was clipped by 1 base and J by 8 bases, with 14 bases between them. The CDR3 is 15 residues long. The CDR3 coding sequence is TGTGCCAGCAGCTTAGAGGGACGCAAGACGGGGGAGCTGTTTTTT. Protein: CASSLEGRKTGELFF.

The rearrangement uses TRBV6-5 and TRBJ1-2; D is perhaps TRBD1 (5 bases). Germline CDR1 reads MNHEY; CDR2 reads SVGAGI. Trimming removed 5 bases from V and 6 bases from J, with 13 bases in between. The CDR3 has 13 residues. For the CDR3, the DNA is TGTGCCAGCAGTCCGGGCCCCAGGGATGGCTACACCTTC. Protein: CASSPGPRDGYTF.

V usage is TRBV19 and J usage is TRBJ2-3; D not certain. Germline lookup yields CDR1 LNHDA and CDR2 SQIVND (reference sequence). The CDR3 contains 15 residues. The germline V and J ends were trimmed by 5 bases and 1 base, with 13 bases remaining between them. CDR3 region: CASSPPVPGTDTQYF. CDR3 nucleotides: TGTGCCAGTAGTCCCCCCGTTCCTGGCACAGATACGCAGTATTTT.

For the CDR3, the DNA is TGTGCCAGCAGCCAAGGGTCCGGGCTCGGGAATGGCTACACCTTC. Translating it yields CASSQGSGLGNGYTF. This chain uses TRBV3-1 (or the pseudogene TRBV3-2) with TRBJ1-2; D is unclear. The CDR3 has 15 amino acids. The V gene lost 1 base and the J gene lost 6 bases, with 15 bases spanning the gap. CDR1 and CDR2 (germline): LGHDT, YNNKEL (reference sequence).

The chain links TRBV6-4 to TRBJ2-5; TRBD2 agrees at 8 bases. Trimming cost V 5 bases and J 3 bases; bases outside gene matches: 11. The CDR3 loop spans 16 amino acids. In germline, CDR1 is MRHNA, CDR2 SNTAGT. The CDR3 DNA follows: TGTGCCAGCAGTCTTGGGGGTAGCGGGGCAGAAGAGACCCAGTACTTC. Protein: CASSLGGSGAEETQYF.

The gene calls are TRBV28 and TRBJ2-7; no reliable D call. Germline V CDR1 and CDR2: MDHEN, SYDVKM. Trimming shortened V by 6 bases and J by 4 bases, and 10 bases separated the two germline ends. This CDR3 contains 12 residues. The DNA for the CDR3 is TGTGCCAGCAGCCGCCAAGTTTACGAGCAGTACTTC. This gives the protein CASSRQVYEQYF.

Only a few counts were recorded for this clone. The CDR3 coding sequence is TGTGCCAGTAGTGTAGCAGATGCAGATAATTCACCCCTCCACTTT. Its translation is CASSVADADNSPLHF. The chain joins TRBV19 to TRBJ1-6; D remains unclear. The CDR3 is 15 residues long. The V end was cut by 5 bases, the J end by 5 bases, with 13 bases between. Germline V gene sequence: CDR1 LNHDA, CDR2 SQIVND (reference sequence). Together with reference TRBV19 and TRBJ1-6, the CDR3 gives the full variable domain: DGGITQSPKYLFRKEGQNVTLSCEQNLNHDAMYWYRQDPGQGLRLIYYSQIVNDFQKGDIAEGYSVSREKKESFPLTVTSAQKNPTAFYLCASSVADADNSPLHFGNGTRLTVT.